This T cell receptor (beta chain) was identified in a study of shared clonotypes between healthy human individuals. Germline CDR1 is MDHEN and CDR2 is SYDVKM. The V gene lost 4 bases and the J gene lost 5 bases, with 11 bases spanning the gap. The CDR3 totals 14 residues. Clones were sequenced by immunoSEQ multiplex PCR, and TCRdb holds only the in-frame ones, with some missing. The sample includes 400,000 to 600,000 clones, 90% to 97% seen only once; the top ten take about 0.068%. Concerning this clone: This same CDR3 is encoded by further DNA sequences in the sample.

Sequencing input: naive CD4+ T cells sorted from blood. Subset here: CD45RA+ positively selected. The rearrangement links TRBV28 to TRBJ2-2; TRBD1 might be the D (6 bases). The sequence derives from a woman aged 25 to 39 in good health. The CDR3 sequence is CASSSTGRTGELFF. In DNA, the CDR3 is TGTGCCAGCAGTTCTACAGGGCGAACCGGGGAGCTGTTTTTT.